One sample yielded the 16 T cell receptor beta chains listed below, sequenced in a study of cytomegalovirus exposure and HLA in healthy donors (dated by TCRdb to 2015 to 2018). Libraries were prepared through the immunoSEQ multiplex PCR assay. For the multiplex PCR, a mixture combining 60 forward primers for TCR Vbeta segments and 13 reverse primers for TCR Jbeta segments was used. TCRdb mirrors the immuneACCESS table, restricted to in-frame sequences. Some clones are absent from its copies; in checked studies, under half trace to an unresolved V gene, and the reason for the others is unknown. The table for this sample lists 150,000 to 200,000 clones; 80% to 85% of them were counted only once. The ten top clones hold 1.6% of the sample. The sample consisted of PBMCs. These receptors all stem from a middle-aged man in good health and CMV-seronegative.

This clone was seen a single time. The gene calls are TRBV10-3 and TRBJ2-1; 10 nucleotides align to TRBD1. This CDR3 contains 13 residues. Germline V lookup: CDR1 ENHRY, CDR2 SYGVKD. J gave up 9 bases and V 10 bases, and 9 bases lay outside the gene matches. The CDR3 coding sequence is TGTGCCACCATAGACAGGGGGCTGGTTGAGCAGTTCTTC. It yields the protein CATIDRGLVEQFF.

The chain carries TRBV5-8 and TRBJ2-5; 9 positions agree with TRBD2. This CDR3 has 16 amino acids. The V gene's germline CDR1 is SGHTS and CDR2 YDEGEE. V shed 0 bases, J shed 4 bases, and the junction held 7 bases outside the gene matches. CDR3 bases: TGTGCCAGCAGCTTGGAGGGCGGGAGGGCCAGAGAGACCCAGTACTTC. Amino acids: CASSLEGGRARETQYF.

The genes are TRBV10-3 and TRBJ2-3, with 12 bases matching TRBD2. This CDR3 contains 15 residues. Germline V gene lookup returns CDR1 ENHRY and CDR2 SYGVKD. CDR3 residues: CAIGRTSGGTDTQYF. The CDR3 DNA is TGTGCTATCGGCCGGACTAGCGGGGGCACAGATACGCAGTATTTT.

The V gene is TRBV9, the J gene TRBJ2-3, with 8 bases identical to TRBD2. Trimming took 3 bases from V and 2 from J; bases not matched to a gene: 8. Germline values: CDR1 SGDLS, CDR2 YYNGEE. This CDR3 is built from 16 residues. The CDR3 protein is CASSEKAGAYTDTQYF. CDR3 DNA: TGTGCCAGCAGCGAAAAAGCGGGAGCTTACACAGATACGCAGTATTTT.

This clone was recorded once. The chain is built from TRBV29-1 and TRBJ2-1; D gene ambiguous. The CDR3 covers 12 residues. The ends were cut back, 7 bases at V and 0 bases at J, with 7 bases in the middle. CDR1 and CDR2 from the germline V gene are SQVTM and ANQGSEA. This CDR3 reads CSAASSYNEQFF. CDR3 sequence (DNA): TGCAGCGCAGCGAGCTCCTACAATGAGCAGTTCTTC.

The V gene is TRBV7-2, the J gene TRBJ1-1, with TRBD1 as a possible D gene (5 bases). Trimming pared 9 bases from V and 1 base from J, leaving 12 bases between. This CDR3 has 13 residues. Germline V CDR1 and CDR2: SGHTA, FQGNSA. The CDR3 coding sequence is TGTGCCAGTCGGCAGGGAAAGAACACTGAAGCTTTCTTT. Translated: CASRQGKNTEAFF.

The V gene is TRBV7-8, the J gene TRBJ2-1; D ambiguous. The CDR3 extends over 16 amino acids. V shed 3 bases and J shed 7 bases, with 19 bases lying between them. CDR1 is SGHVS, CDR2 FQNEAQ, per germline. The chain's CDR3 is CASSFGISALRNEQFF. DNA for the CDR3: TGTGCCAGCAGCTTTGGTATCTCAGCGTTGCGGAATGAGCAGTTCTTC.

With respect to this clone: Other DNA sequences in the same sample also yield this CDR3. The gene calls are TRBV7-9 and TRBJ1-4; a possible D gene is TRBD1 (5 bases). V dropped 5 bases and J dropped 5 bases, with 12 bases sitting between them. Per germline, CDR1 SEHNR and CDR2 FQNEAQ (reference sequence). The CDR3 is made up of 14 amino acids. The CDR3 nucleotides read TGTGCCAGCAGCCTAGGGACTGGGAATGAAAAACTGTTTTTT. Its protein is CASSLGTGNEKLFF.

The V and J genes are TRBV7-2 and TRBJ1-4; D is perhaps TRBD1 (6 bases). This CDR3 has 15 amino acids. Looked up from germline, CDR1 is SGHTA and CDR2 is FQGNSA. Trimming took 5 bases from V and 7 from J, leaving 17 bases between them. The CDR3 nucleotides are TGTGCCAGCAGCCGAACAGGGACGGGATTTGAAAAACTGTTTTTT. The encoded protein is CASSRTGTGFEKLFF.

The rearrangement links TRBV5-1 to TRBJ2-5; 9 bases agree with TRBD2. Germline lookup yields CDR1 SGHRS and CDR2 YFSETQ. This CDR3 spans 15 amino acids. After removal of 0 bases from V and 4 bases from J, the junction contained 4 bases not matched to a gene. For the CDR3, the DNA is TGCGCCAGCAGCTTGGATGGGACTAGCATAGAGACCCAGTACTTC. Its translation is CASSLDGTSIETQYF. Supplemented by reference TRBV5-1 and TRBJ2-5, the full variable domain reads KAGVTQTPRYLIKTRGQQVTLSCSPISGHRSVSWYQQTPGQGLQFLFEYFSETQRNKGNFPGRFSGRQFSNSRSEMNVSTLELGDSALYLCASSLDGTSIETQYFGPGTRLLVL.

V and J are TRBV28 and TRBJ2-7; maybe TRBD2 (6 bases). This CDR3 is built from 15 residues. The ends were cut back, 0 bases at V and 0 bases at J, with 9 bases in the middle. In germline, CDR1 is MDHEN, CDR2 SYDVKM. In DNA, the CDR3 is TGTGCCAGCAGTTTATGGGGGGGTAGCTCCTACGAGCAGTACTTC. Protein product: CASSLWGGSSYEQYF.

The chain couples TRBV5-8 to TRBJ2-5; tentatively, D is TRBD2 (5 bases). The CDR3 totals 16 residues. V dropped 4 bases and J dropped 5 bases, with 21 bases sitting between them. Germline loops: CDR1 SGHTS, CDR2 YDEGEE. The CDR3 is CASSPGMSQAIETQYF. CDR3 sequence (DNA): TGTGCCAGCAGCCCGGGAATGTCTCAGGCAATCGAGACCCAGTACTTC.

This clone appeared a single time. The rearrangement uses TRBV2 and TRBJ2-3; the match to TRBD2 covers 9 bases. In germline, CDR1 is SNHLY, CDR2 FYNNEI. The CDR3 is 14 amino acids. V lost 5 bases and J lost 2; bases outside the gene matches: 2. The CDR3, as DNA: TGTGCCAGCAGTTGGACTAGCGCCACAGATACGCAGTATTTT. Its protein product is CASSWTSATDTQYF.

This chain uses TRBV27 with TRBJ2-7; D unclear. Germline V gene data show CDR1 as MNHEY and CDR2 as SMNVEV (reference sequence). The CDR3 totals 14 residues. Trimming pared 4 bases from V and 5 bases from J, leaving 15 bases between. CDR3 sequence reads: CASSSGPLGHEQYF. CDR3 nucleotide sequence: TGTGCCAGCAGTTCCGGCCCCTTGGGCCACGAGCAGTACTTC.

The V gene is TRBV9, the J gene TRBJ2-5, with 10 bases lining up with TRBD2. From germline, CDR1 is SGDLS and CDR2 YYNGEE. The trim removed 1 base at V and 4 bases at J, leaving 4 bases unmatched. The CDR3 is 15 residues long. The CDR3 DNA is TGTGCCAGCAGCGTACAAGCGGGGGGGCTAGAGACCCAGTACTTC. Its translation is CASSVQAGGLETQYF.

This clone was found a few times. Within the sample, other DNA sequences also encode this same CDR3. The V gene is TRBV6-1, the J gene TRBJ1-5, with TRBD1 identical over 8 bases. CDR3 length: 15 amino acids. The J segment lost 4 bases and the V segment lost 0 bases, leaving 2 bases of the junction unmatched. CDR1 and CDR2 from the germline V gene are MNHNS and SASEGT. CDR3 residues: CASSEAGTGNQPQHF. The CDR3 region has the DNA TGTGCCAGCAGTGAAGCCGGGACAGGTAATCAGCCCCAGCATTTT.